Below are 11 T cell receptor beta chains sequenced from a single sample in a study of T cell repertoires in cytomegalovirus infection. Their recognized antigens are unknown. Via MiXCR, TCRdb re-called the reads, giving one row per CDR3 protein. The repertoire holds 400,000 to 600,000 distinct CDR3 sequences, with about 44% as singletons. The input for sequencing was cultured PBMCs, taken from culture after CMV antigen stimulation. Source of these receptors: a human donor in good health (CMV status not recorded). Some clones in this sample may be carry-over from other donors' samples.

This rearrangement joins TRBV2 to TRBJ2-3; unclear D gene. The germline CDR1 and CDR2 sequences are SNHLY and FYNNEI. This CDR3 spans 10 amino acids. V lost 4 bases and J 7 bases, leaving 3 bases between the germline ends. The CDR3 is CASSVNTQYF. DNA for the CDR3: TGTGCCAGCAGTGTTAATACGCAGTATTTT.

This clonotype was seen a few times. The chain carries TRBV7-2 and TRBJ2-1, with D possibly being TRBD1 or TRBD2 (6 bases each). Germline CDR1 and CDR2: SGHTA and FQGNSA. The V end lost 5 bases, the J end lost 7 bases, and 21 bases lay between the germline ends. CDR3 length: 16 amino acids. The CDR3 DNA reads as TGTGCCAGCAGCCCCCAAGTGGGGGGACAAAAGAATGAGCAGTTCTTC. It specifies CASSPQVGGQKNEQFF. Based on the CDR3 plus reference TRBV7-2 and TRBJ2-1, the full variable domain is GAGVSQSPSNKVTEKGKDVELRCDPISGHTALYWYRQSLGQGLEFLIYFQGNSAPDKSGLPSDRFSAERTGGSVSTLTIQRTQQEDSAVYLCASSPQVGGQKNEQFFGPGTRLTVL.

Only a few counts were recorded for this clonotype. V is TRBV19 and J is TRBJ2-2; D gene unclear. Per the germline V gene, CDR1 is LNHDA and CDR2 is SQIVND (reference sequence). This CDR3 is 12 amino acids long. Trimming removed 7 bases from V and 5 bases from J, with 8 bases in between. The CDR3 DNA sequence: TGTGCCAGTAAGCGTCAGACCGGGGAGCTGTTTTTT. Amino acid sequence: CASKRQTGELFF.

The CDR3 nucleotides are TGTGCCAGCAGCTTTGTGGCAGAGGGTGAAAAACTGTTTTTT. This gives the protein CASSFVAEGEKLFF. The chain uses TRBV7-9 and TRBJ1-4; no reliable D call. This CDR3 is 14 amino acids long. Deletions cut 3 bases from V and 7 bases from J, with 12 bases between. CDR1 is SEHNR, CDR2 FQNEAQ, per germline (reference sequence).

The gene calls are TRBV5-1 and TRBJ2-7; D tentatively fits TRBD1 or TRBD2 (6 bases each). The CDR3 totals 15 residues. Germline loops: CDR1 SGHRS, CDR2 YFSETQ. Deletions cut 0 bases from V and 6 bases from J, with 16 bases between. The CDR3, as DNA: TGCGCCAGCAGCTTGGTTGGGACCGGGGGCCGCGAGCAGTACTTC. Its translation is CASSLVGTGGREQYF.

The chain joins TRBV20-1 to TRBJ1-1, with D possibly TRBD1 on 5 matching bases. Germline CDR1 and CDR2: DFQATT and SNEGSKA (reference sequence). This CDR3 contains 14 residues. The germline V and J ends were trimmed by 2 bases and 9 bases, with 19 bases remaining between them. The CDR3 here is CSARSGSGQTQAFF. The CDR3 nucleotides read TGCAGTGCTAGATCGGGGTCAGGGCAAACCCAAGCTTTCTTT.

The chain uses TRBV11-2 and TRBJ2-1; D unclear. Trimming cost V 5 bases and J 1 base, with 18 bases left between them. The germline V gene has CDR1 SGHAT and CDR2 FQNNGV. This CDR3 has 17 residues. CDR3 in amino acids: CASSPRVSRLSYNEQFF. CDR3 nucleotides: TGTGCCAGCAGCCCCCGTGTGTCGCGATTATCCTACAATGAGCAGTTCTTC.

V gene TRBV5-4 combines with J gene TRBJ1-1; the D gene is possibly TRBD1 (5 bases). Germline values: CDR1 SGHNT, CDR2 YYREEE (reference sequence). This CDR3 has 16 amino acids. V lost 4 bases to trimming and J lost 4 bases, with 20 bases between them. The CDR3 reads CASSPLQGHDGTEAFF. DNA of the CDR3: TGTGCCAGCAGCCCTCTTCAGGGTCACGACGGCACTGAAGCTTTCTTT.

V is TRBV2 and J is TRBJ1-4; possibly TRBD1 for D (6 bases). V lost 7 bases and J lost 7, with 19 bases in between. The CDR3 sequence is 15 residues long. From germline, CDR1 is SNHLY and CDR2 FYNNEI. The CDR3 DNA reads TGTGCCAGCATTGCCCCGCCGGGGGCTGGTGAAAAACTGTTTTTT. Encoded protein: CASIAPPGAGEKLFF.

This clonotype has more than one count but fewer than ten. V usage is TRBV6-2 or TRBV6-3 and J usage is TRBJ2-1; 7 positions agree with TRBD2. J lost 6 bases, V lost 7 bases, and 12 bases had no gene match. This CDR3 comprises 15 residues. CDR1 and CDR2 (germline): MNHEY, SVGEGT. For the CDR3, the DNA is TGTGCCAGCATTCCGCGGGCAGGGAGGGGCAATGAGCAGTTCTTC. This encodes CASIPRAGRGNEQFF.

The V and J genes are TRBV19 and TRBJ2-3, with D maybe TRBD1 (6 bases). Germline values: CDR1 LNHDA, CDR2 SQIVND (reference sequence). The CDR3 has 14 amino acids. V dropped 5 bases and J dropped 6 bases, with 15 bases sitting between them. The CDR3 DNA is TGTGCCAGTAGTCCCCTCTACAGGGTTGATACGCAGTATTTT. The encoded protein is CASSPLYRVDTQYF.